Below, one T cell receptor beta chain is given with its context. Its antigen is still unknown. The CDR3 is 16 residues long. V dropped 2 bases and J dropped 7 bases, with 18 bases sitting between them. Germline assignment: CDR1 MNHNY and CDR2 SVGAGI (reference sequence). Only Caucasian adults living in Nashville, Tennessee made up the donor group. This specimen comes from a study of shared clonotypes between healthy human individuals. General study findings and limits: Genetic and exposure-history diversity was limited by the few donors.

Sequencing used immunoSEQ multiplex PCR; TCRdb keeps in-frame clones, though not all of them. The sample holds some 2.3 million clones; more than 80% are singletons and the top ten take 0.39%. The receptor was derived from a man aged 18 to 29 in good health. Some clones in this sample may be carry-over from other donors' samples. This sequence joins TRBV6-6 and TRBJ1-5, with TRBD1 as a possible D gene (6 bases). The source material was naive CD4+ T cells from PBMCs. Subset indicated: CD45RA+ positively selected. CDR3 nucleotides: TGTGCCAGCAGTTACGCCCAGGGGCGTCAATCACAGCCCCAGCATTTT. This translates into CASSYAQGRQSQPQHF.